This T cell receptor (beta chain) stems from a study of T cell changes during pregnancy in multiple sclerosis. CDR1 and CDR2 (germline): MGHRA, YSYEKL. The CDR3 length is 18 residues. Trimming shortened V by 0 bases and J by 2 bases, and 17 bases separated the two germline ends. Sequencing was performed with immunoSEQ multiplex PCR; in TCRdb, only in-frame clones are kept and a portion is missing. The sample consists of 35,000 to 45,000 clones, around 90% of them appearing once. This clone occurred once. This specimen consisted of CD4+ T cells from peripheral blood mononuclear cells, obtained after pregnancy. This receptor was obtained from a female donor in good health, enrolled as a control in a pregnancy study. The chain combines TRBV4-1 with TRBJ1-5; a possible D gene is TRBD1 (5 bases). CDR3 loop: CASSQDLGRAPGNQPQHF. The CDR3 DNA reads as TGCGCCAGCAGCCAAGATCTGGGCAGGGCCCCTGGCAATCAGCCCCAGCATTTT.